This section outlines one T cell receptor (beta chain) sequence together with its context. The sample comes from a study of control samples from healthy donors and cancer patients. This CDR3 is 16 amino acids long. Germline loops: CDR1 SGHTA, CDR2 FQGTGA. Trimming took 0 bases from V and 6 from J, leaving 15 bases between them. TCRdb keeps only in-frame clones here, not all; method: immunoSEQ multiplex PCR. The table shows about 80,000 clones, with approximately 89% occurring only once. The source is a man aged 50 or older in good health. Sequenced material: blood. This sequence joins TRBV7-3 and TRBJ2-1; perhaps TRBD2 as D (5 bases). CDR3 sequence: CASSLTEAPTGNEQFF. CDR3 bases: TGTGCCAGCAGCTTAACGGAGGCCCCGACCGGCAATGAGCAGTTCTTC.